The 32 T cell receptor beta chains given below trace back to one sample, sequenced in a study of cytomegalovirus exposure and HLA in healthy donors listed by TCRdb under 2017. Library generation was performed with the immunoSEQ multiplex PCR assay. For the multiplex PCR, a mixture combining 60 forward primers for TCR Vbeta segments and 13 reverse primers for TCR Jbeta segments was used. Sourced from immuneACCESS, this table was stored by TCRdb with only in-frame sequences that have V and J called. A share of the clones is absent; for the studies checked, an unresolved V gene accounts for under half, and the remainder has no known explanation. Across this sample there are approximately 200,000 clones, with 70% to 90% seen only once. 1% to 1.5% of the sample belongs to the ten largest clones. Input material: PBMCs. The receptors were gathered from a human donor in good health.

The rearrangement joins TRBV6-5 to TRBJ2-7; TRBD1 agrees at 9 bases. The CDR3 sequence is 15 residues long. The V gene's germline CDR1 is MNHEY and CDR2 SVGAGI. V was clipped by 5 bases and J by 2 bases; unmatched bases: 7. CDR3 nucleotides: TGTGCCAGCAGTAACCCGACAGGGGGAGCCTACGAGCAGTACTTC. Protein product: CASSNPTGGAYEQYF.

V usage is TRBV18 and J usage is TRBJ2-3, with 9 bases lining up with TRBD1. The CDR3 spans 15 residues. CDR1 and CDR2 (germline): KGHSH, LQKENI. V shed 5 bases and J 1 base; nucleotides not matched to a gene: 4. The CDR3 is CASSSTGGGTDTQYF. The CDR3 DNA reads TGTGCCAGCTCATCGACAGGGGGAGGCACAGATACGCAGTATTTT.

J is TRBJ2-7 and V is TRBV5-4; 10 bases match TRBD1. V was clipped by 3 bases and J by 5 bases; unmatched bases: 8. The CDR3 contains 15 residues. Looked up from germline, CDR1 is SGHNT and CDR2 is YYREEE (reference sequence). The CDR3 DNA reads TGTGCCAGCAGCTCGACGGGACAGGGGACACACGAGCAGTACTTC. Translation gives CASSSTGQGTHEQYF.

The chain uses TRBV27 and TRBJ2-1; 7 bases match TRBD2. Germline values: CDR1 MNHEY, CDR2 SMNVEV (reference sequence). The J segment lost 3 bases and the V segment lost 5 bases, leaving 4 bases of the junction unmatched. The length of the CDR3 is 14 residues. DNA of the CDR3: TGTGCCAGCAGTGAAGCGGGACTCTACAATGAGCAGTTCTTC. This encodes CASSEAGLYNEQFF.

This clone has only one observation. The chain couples TRBV30 to TRBJ2-6; TRBD2 agrees at 8 bases. The CDR3 sequence is 17 residues long. Germline V gene sequence: CDR1 GTSNPN, CDR2 SVGIG (reference sequence). V shed 0 bases, J shed 4 bases, and the junction held 8 bases outside the gene matches. CDR3 nucleotide sequence: TGTGCCTGGAGTGTTTCCAAGCGGGAGAGAGGGGCCAACGTCCTGACTTTC. This encodes CAWSVSKRERGANVLTF.

The chain uses TRBV11-2 and TRBJ2-1; 9 bases are a match to TRBD2. Germline trimming cut 5 bases from V and 6 bases from J; bases unmatched to any gene: 17. The CDR3 loop spans 18 amino acids. Germline lookup yields CDR1 SGHAT and CDR2 FQNNGV. CDR3 bases: TGTGCCAGCAGCCTCCGTGCTCTAGCGGGGTTAGGGGGCAATGAGCAGTTCTTC. Translation: CASSLRALAGLGGNEQFF.

This clone occurred once. The chain has TRBV18 and TRBJ1-1, with a weak D call TRBD1 (6 bases). With 6 bases removed from V and 1 base from J, the gap between germline ends came to 24 bases. CDR3 length equals 18 residues. The V gene's germline CDR1 is KGHSH and CDR2 LQKENI. CDR3 protein: CASSDAGRGGVANTEAFF. DNA of the CDR3: TGTGCCAGCTCCGACGCCGGTAGGGGGGGAGTCGCGAACACTGAAGCTTTCTTT.

CDR3: CATSGWTGDYEQYF. CDR3 in DNA: TGTGCCACCAGCGGGTGGACAGGAGATTACGAGCAGTACTTC. The V and J genes are TRBV15 and TRBJ2-7; 7 bases line up with TRBD1. The CDR3 loop spans 14 amino acids. Germline V CDR1 and CDR2: LNHNV, YYDKDF (reference sequence). J gave up 4 bases and V 5 bases, and 8 bases lay outside the gene matches. Full variable domain (rest looked up from reference TRBV15 and TRBJ2-7): DAMVIQNPRYQVTQFGKPVTLSCSQTLNHNVMYWYQQKSSQAPKLLFHYYDKDFNNEADTPDNFQSRRPNTSFCFLDIRSPGLGDTAMYLCATSGWTGDYEQYFGPGTRLTVT.

V gene TRBV7-9 combines with J gene TRBJ2-5; maybe TRBD2 (5 bases). Germline CDR1 reads SEHNR; CDR2 reads FQNEAQ (reference sequence). Trimming cost V 3 bases and J 1 base, with 9 bases left between them. The CDR3 consists of 14 residues. The CDR3 DNA reads TGTGCCAGCAGCTTCCCCGGGATCCAAGAGACCCAGTACTTC. It specifies CASSFPGIQETQYF.

The chain's CDR3 is CASSEGQGYTGELFF. In nucleotides, the CDR3 is TGTGCCAGCAGCGAGGGACAGGGGTACACCGGGGAGCTGTTTTTT. J is TRBJ2-2 and V is TRBV7-9; 10 nucleotides line up with TRBD1. Germline V gene sequence: CDR1 SEHNR, CDR2 FQNEAQ (reference sequence). The CDR3 spans 15 residues. V gave up 5 bases and J gave up 3 bases; unmatched junction bases: 3.

The chain links TRBV9 to TRBJ2-3; the match to TRBD2 covers 7 bases. The V gene end was trimmed by 5 bases and the J gene end by 6 bases; junction bases not matched to a gene: 3. CDR1 SGDLS and CDR2 YYNGEE come from the germline V gene. The CDR3 runs to 12 residues. In DNA, the CDR3 is TGTGCCAGCAGGGGAGGGACGGATACGCAGTATTTT. Translated, it gives CASRGGTDTQYF.

The CDR3 here is CASSTARQGTYGYTF. As DNA, the CDR3 is TGTGCCAGCTCAACCGCCAGACAGGGAACCTATGGCTACACCTTC. The rearrangement joins TRBV18 to TRBJ1-2; 7 nucleotides align to TRBD1. The CDR3 sequence is 15 residues long. The V gene end was trimmed by 5 bases and the J gene end by 4 bases; junction bases not matched to a gene: 10. The germline V gene encodes CDR1 KGHSH and CDR2 LQKENI. Combining the CDR3 with reference TRBV18 and TRBJ1-2 gives the whole variable domain NAGVMQNPRHLVRRRGQEARLRCSPMKGHSHVYWYRQLPEEGLKFMVYLQKENIIDESGMPKERFSAEFPKEGPSILRIQQVVRGDSAAYFCASSTARQGTYGYTFGSGTRLTVV.

This clone was counted between two and nine times. The chain combines TRBV9 with TRBJ1-2, with D possibly matching TRBD1 (5 bases). The germline V gene has CDR1 SGDLS and CDR2 YYNGEE. The length of the CDR3 is 13 residues. Trimming shortened V by 3 bases and J by 8 bases, and 14 bases separated the two germline ends. CDR3: CASSDSPGKGYTF. CDR3 DNA: TGTGCCAGCAGCGACAGCCCAGGGAAGGGCTACACCTTC.

CDR3 nucleotide sequence: TGTGCCAGCAGTGGACAGGTTACCCCTTCACAATATGGCTACACCTTC. This codes for CASSGQVTPSQYGYTF. The chain has TRBV6-1 and TRBJ1-2, with a weak D call TRBD1 (6 bases). Trimming pared 4 bases from V and 5 bases from J, leaving 20 bases between. Germline V gene sequence: CDR1 MNHNS, CDR2 SASEGT. This CDR3 comprises 16 residues.

The chain couples TRBV7-9 to TRBJ2-7; 8 nucleotides agree with TRBD2. Germline CDR1 is SEHNR and CDR2 is FQNEAQ (reference sequence). This CDR3 is 17 amino acids long. After removal of 0 bases from V and 4 bases from J, the junction contained 11 bases not matched to a gene. The CDR3 protein is CASSLAPPSGRLYEQYF. The DNA of the CDR3 is TGTGCCAGCAGCTTAGCCCCCCCTAGCGGGCGCCTATACGAGCAGTACTTC.

The chain links TRBV9 to TRBJ2-2; 13 bases line up with TRBD2. From germline, CDR1 is SGDLS and CDR2 YYNGEE. There are 17 residues in the CDR3. V trimming: 3 bases; J trimming: 7 bases; junction bases outside the gene matches: 9. The CDR3 nucleotides are TGTGCCAGCAGCGCCGGACTAGCGGGAGTTATCGGCGGGGAGCTGTTTTTT. Protein product: CASSAGLAGVIGGELFF.

The J gene is TRBJ1-2, the V gene TRBV28; 10 positions agree with TRBD1. Germline trimming cut 4 bases from V and 2 bases from J; bases unmatched to any gene: 4. Germline lookup yields CDR1 MDHEN and CDR2 SYDVKM. The CDR3 is made up of 15 amino acids. The CDR3 loop is CASSSGQGRNYGYTF. CDR3 DNA: TGTGCCAGCAGTTCGGGACAGGGGAGGAACTATGGCTACACCTTC.

J is TRBJ1-1 and V is TRBV5-6; maybe TRBD1 (5 bases). The CDR3 contains 12 residues. V shed 0 bases and J shed 11 bases, with 11 bases lying between them. Germline loops: CDR1 SGHDT, CDR2 YYEEEE. DNA of the CDR3: TGTGCCAGCAGCTTGGAGCGGGGGACGGCTTTCTTT. This sequence encodes CASSLERGTAFF.

The table lists this clone with a count of one. This chain uses TRBV4-1 with TRBJ2-1; TRBD2 aligns across 7 bases. Germline lookup yields CDR1 MGHRA and CDR2 YSYEKL. After removal of 8 bases from V and 5 bases from J, the junction contained 9 bases not matched to a gene. This CDR3 region has 14 residues. CDR3 amino acids: CASSGLVPHNEQFF. In nucleotides, the CDR3 is TGCGCCAGCTCCGGACTAGTTCCCCACAATGAGCAGTTCTTC.

V is TRBV6-5 and J is TRBJ1-1; D unresolved. This CDR3 comprises 15 residues. V dropped 6 bases and J dropped 1 base, with 15 bases sitting between them. The germline V gene encodes CDR1 MNHEY and CDR2 SVGAGI. Written as DNA, the CDR3 is TGTGCCAGCAGCGGAACCCGAGCAGGGAACACTGAAGCTTTCTTT. Protein product: CASSGTRAGNTEAFF.

The V gene is TRBV29-1, the J gene TRBJ2-2, with D perhaps TRBD1 (7 bases). CDR3 length: 15 residues. Germline values: CDR1 SQVTM, CDR2 ANQGSEA. V was cut by 1 base and J by 3 bases, with 12 bases left in between. The CDR3 coding sequence is TGCAGCGTTGAAGGGCAGGGGGGATACACCGGGGAGCTGTTTTTT. Translating gives CSVEGQGGYTGELFF.

V and J are TRBV5-4 and TRBJ1-2; 10 nucleotides agree with TRBD1. V gave up 5 bases and J gave up 4 bases; unmatched junction bases: 5. The CDR3 totals 14 residues. The V gene's germline CDR1 is SGHNT and CDR2 YYREEE (reference sequence). CDR3 protein: CASRWTGGPYGYTF. CDR3 nucleotide sequence: TGTGCCAGCAGATGGACAGGGGGTCCCTATGGCTACACCTTC.

V usage is TRBV30 and J usage is TRBJ2-5, with a tentative D call TRBD2 (6 bases). Germline V lookup: CDR1 GTSNPN, CDR2 SVGIG (reference sequence). V was trimmed by 5 bases and J by 4 bases, leaving 17 bases between them. The CDR3 has 14 residues. The chain's CDR3 is CAWGGWTVGETQYF. CDR3 in DNA: TGTGCCTGGGGGGGGTGGACCGTCGGAGAGACCCAGTACTTC.

This chain joins TRBV28 and TRBJ1-4, with 8 bases fitting TRBD1. Germline loops: CDR1 MDHEN, CDR2 SYDVKM. The J segment lost 2 bases and the V segment lost 6 bases, leaving 5 bases of the junction unmatched. This CDR3 contains 15 residues. The CDR3 DNA reads as TGTGCCAGCAGGAAAACAGGGGGTACTAATGAAAAACTGTTTTTT. Translation gives CASRKTGGTNEKLFF.

The V and J genes are TRBV28 and TRBJ1-4; D might be TRBD1 (5 bases). The CDR3 has 15 amino acids. Germline assignment: CDR1 MDHEN and CDR2 SYDVKM. Trimming stripped 5 bases from V and 1 base from J, with 11 bases between. The DNA for the CDR3 is TGTGCCAGCAGTCCTAGACAGTTAACTAATGAAAAACTGTTTTTT. Its translation: CASSPRQLTNEKLFF.

V gene TRBV23-1 combines with J gene TRBJ2-1; D might be TRBD1 (6 bases). TRBV23-1 is given ORF status, its function remaining uncertain. Between the trimmed V and J ends, which lost 2 bases and 4 bases, there was a span of 18 bases. There are 17 residues in the CDR3. The CDR3 DNA sequence: TGCGCCAGCAGTCAAACAGGGTACCCTAGAGCATACAATGAGCAGTTCTTC. The encoded protein is CASSQTGYPRAYNEQFF.

The V gene is TRBV2, the J gene TRBJ2-3; tentative D call: TRBD1 (5 bases). The V end lost 2 bases, the J end lost 3 bases, and 12 bases lay between the germline ends. The CDR3 is 15 amino acids. Germline values: CDR1 SNHLY, CDR2 FYNNEI. The DNA of the CDR3 is TGTGCCAGCAGTGAACAGGGAATTGGGACAGATACGCAGTATTTT. The encoded protein is CASSEQGIGTDTQYF.

The chain links TRBV5-1 to TRBJ2-7; D not resolved. The V end lost 1 base, the J end lost 6 bases, and 14 bases lay between the germline ends. This CDR3 contains 14 residues. CDR1 is SGHRS and CDR2 is YFSETQ in the germline V gene. CDR3 amino acids: CASSLTHVSSEQYF. As DNA, the CDR3 is TGCGCCAGCAGCTTGACCCACGTTAGTAGCGAGCAGTACTTC.

The chain uses TRBV6-5 and TRBJ1-3; TRBD1 might be the D (6 bases). Trimming left V 2 bases short and J 3 bases short, with 8 bases between. The CDR3 is 14 amino acids. CDR1 is MNHEY, CDR2 SVGAGI, per germline. The CDR3 sequence is CASSYTGIGNTIYF. For the CDR3, the DNA is TGTGCCAGCAGTTACACAGGGATTGGAAACACCATATATTTT.

Note on this clone: The junction differs from germline at one of its ends, possibly a read error. The chain links TRBV7-6 to TRBJ1-4; D remains ambiguous. CDR1 and CDR2 (germline): SGHVS, FNYEAQ. The CDR3 contains 17 residues. CDR3 region: CASSLALIASPDEKLFF. Written as DNA, the CDR3 is TGTGCCAGCAGCCTAGCTCTTATCGCTAGCCCGGATGAAAAACTGTTTTTT. Full variable domain (remainder filled in from reference TRBV7-6 and TRBJ1-4): GAGVSQSPRYKVTKRGQDVALRCDPISGHVSLYWYRQALGQGPEFLTYFNYEAQQDKSGLPNDRFSAERPEGSISTLTIQRTEQRDSAMYRCASSLALIASPDEKLFFGSGTQLSVL.

The chain has TRBV29-1 and TRBJ1-4; 7 bases are shared with TRBD1. This CDR3 is built from 12 residues. The trim removed 7 bases at V and 14 bases at J, leaving 13 bases unmatched. Germline assignment: CDR1 SQVTM and CDR2 ANQGSEA. The CDR3 loop is CSAQGTVVFLFF. For the CDR3, the DNA is TGCAGCGCCCAGGGGACAGTAGTATTTCTGTTTTTT.

This chain connects TRBV28 to TRBJ2-7, with TRBD2 identical over 14 bases. CDR3 size: 15 residues. V lost 4 bases and J lost 4; bases outside the gene matches: 3. Germline V gene data show CDR1 as MDHEN and CDR2 as SYDVKM. Here the CDR3 reads CASSWGLAGEYEQYF. CDR3 in DNA: TGTGCCAGCAGTTGGGGACTAGCGGGAGAGTACGAGCAGTACTTC.